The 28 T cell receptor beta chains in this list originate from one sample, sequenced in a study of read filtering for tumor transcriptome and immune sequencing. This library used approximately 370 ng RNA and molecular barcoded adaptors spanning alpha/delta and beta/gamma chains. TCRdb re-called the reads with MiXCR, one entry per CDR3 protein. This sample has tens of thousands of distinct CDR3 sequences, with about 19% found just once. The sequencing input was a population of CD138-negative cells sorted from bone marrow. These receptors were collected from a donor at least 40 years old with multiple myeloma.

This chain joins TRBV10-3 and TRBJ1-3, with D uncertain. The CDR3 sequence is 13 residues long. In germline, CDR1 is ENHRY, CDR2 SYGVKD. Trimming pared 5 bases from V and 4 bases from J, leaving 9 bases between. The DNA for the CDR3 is TGTGCCATCAGTACCGGACTCGGAAACACCATATATTTT. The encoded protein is CAISTGLGNTIYF.

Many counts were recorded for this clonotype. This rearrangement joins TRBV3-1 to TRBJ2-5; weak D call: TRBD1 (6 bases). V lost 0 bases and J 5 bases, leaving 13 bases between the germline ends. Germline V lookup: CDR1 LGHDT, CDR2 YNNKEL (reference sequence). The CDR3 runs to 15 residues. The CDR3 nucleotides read TGTGCCAGCAGCCAAGAAGGGAACAGGGCGGAGACCCAGTACTTC. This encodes CASSQEGNRAETQYF.

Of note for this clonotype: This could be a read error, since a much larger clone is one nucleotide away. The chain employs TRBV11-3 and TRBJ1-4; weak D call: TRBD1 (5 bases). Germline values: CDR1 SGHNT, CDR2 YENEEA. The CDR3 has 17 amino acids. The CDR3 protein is CASGLSQGRGRNEKLFF. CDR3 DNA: TGTGCCAGCGGCTTAAGCCAAGGAAGGGGAAGGAATGAAAAACTGTTTTTT. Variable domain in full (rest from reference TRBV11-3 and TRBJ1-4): EAGVVQSPRYKIIEKKQPVAFWCNPISGHNTLYWYLQNLGQGPELLIRYENEEAVDDSQLPKDRFSAERLKGVDSTLKIQPAELGDSAVYLCASGLSQGRGRNEKLFFGSGTQLSVL.

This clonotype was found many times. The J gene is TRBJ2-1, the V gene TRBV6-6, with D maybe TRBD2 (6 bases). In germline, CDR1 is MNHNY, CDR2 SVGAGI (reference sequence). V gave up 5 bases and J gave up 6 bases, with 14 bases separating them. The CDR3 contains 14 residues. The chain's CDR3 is CASSTRFSGNEQFF. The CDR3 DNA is TGTGCCAGCAGTACCCGCTTTAGCGGCAATGAGCAGTTCTTC.

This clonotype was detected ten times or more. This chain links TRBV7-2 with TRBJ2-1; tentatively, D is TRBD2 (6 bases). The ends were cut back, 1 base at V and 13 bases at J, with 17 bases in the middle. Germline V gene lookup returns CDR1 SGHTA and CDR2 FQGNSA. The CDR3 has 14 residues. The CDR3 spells CASSLGGDGAHQFF. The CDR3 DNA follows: TGTGCCAGCAGCTTAGGGGGGGACGGGGCGCACCAGTTCTTC.

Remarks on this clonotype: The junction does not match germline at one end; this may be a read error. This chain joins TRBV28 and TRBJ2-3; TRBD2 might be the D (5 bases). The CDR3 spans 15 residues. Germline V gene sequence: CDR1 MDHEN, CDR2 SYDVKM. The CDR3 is CASSSPPRGTDTQYF. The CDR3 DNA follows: TGCGCCAGCAGTTCCCCCCCGAGGGGCACAGATACGCAGTATTTT.

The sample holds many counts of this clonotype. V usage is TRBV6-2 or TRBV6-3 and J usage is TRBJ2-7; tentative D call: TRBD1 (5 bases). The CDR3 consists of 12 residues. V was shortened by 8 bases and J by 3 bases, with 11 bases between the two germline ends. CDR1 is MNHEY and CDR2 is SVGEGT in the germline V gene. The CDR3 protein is CASSGIGYEQYF. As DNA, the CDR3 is TGTGCCAGCTCAGGGATCGGCTACGAGCAGTACTTC.

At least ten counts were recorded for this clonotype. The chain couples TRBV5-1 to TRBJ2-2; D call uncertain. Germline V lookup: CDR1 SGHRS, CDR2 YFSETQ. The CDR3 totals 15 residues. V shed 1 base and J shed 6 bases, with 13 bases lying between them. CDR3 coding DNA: TGCGCCAGCAGCTTGTTGGCTGGCAGCGCCGGGGAGCTGTTTTTT. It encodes CASSLLAGSAGELFF.

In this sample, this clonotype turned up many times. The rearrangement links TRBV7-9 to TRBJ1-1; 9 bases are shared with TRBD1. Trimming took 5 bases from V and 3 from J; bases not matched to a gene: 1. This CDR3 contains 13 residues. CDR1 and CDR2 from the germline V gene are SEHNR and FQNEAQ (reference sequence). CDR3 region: CASSRQGDTEAFF. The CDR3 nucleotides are TGTGCCAGCAGCAGACAGGGGGACACTGAAGCTTTCTTT. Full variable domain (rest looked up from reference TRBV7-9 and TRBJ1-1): DTGVSQNPRHKITKRGQNVTFRCDPISEHNRLYWYRQTLGQGPEFLTYFQNEAQLEKSRLLSDRFSAERPKGSFSTLEIQRTEQGDSAMYLCASSRQGDTEAFFGQGTRLTVV.

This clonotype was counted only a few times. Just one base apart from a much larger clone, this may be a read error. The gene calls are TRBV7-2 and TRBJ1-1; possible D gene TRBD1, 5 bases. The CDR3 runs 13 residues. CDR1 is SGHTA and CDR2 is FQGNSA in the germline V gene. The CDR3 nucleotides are TGTGCCAACAGCCGGGGACCTTACTATGGGTCTTTCTTT. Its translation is CANSRGPYYGSFF. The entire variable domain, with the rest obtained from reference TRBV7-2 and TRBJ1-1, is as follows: GAGVSQSPSNKVTEKGKDVELRCDPISGHTALYWYRQSLGQGLEFLIYFQGNSAPDKSGLPSDRFSAERTGGSVSTLTIQRTQQEDSAVYLCANSRGPYYGSFFGQGTRLTVV.

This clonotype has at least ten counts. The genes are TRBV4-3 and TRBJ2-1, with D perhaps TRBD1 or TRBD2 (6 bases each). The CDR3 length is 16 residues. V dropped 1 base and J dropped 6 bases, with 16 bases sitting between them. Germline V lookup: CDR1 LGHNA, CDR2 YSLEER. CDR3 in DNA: TGCGCCAGCAGCCAAGCATGGGGGCGGGACCTCAATGAGCAGTTCTTC. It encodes CASSQAWGRDLNEQFF.

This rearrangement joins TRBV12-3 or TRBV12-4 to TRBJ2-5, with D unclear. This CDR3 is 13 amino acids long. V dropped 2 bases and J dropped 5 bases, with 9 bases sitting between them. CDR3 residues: CASSLRTTETQYF. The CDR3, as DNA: TGTGCCAGCAGTTTAAGAACGACGGAGACCCAGTACTTC.

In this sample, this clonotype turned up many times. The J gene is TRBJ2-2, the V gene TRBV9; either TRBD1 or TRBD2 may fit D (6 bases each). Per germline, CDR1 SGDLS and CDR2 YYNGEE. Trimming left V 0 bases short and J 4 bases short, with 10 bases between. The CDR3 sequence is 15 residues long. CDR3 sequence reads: CASSVVQGGTGELFF. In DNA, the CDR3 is TGTGCCAGCAGCGTAGTACAGGGAGGCACCGGGGAGCTGTTTTTT. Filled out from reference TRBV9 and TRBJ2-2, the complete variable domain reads DSGVTQTPKHLITATGQRVTLRCSPRSGDLSVYWYQQSLDQGLQFLIQYYNGEERAKGNILERFSAQQFPDLHSELNLSSLELGDSALYFCASSVVQGGTGELFFGEGSRLTVL.

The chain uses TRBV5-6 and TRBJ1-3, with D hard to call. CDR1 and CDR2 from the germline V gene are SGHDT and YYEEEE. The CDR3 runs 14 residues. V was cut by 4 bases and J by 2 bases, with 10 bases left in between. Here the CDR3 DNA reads TGTGCCAGCAGCCGAGGGATACCTGGAAACACCATATATTTT. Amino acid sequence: CASSRGIPGNTIYF. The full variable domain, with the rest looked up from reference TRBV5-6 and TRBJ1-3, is DAGVTQSPTHLIKTRGQQVTLRCSPKSGHDTVSWYQQALGQGPQFIFQYYEEEERQRGNFPDRFSGHQFPNYSSELNVNALLLGDSALYLCASSRGIPGNTIYFGEGSWLTVV.

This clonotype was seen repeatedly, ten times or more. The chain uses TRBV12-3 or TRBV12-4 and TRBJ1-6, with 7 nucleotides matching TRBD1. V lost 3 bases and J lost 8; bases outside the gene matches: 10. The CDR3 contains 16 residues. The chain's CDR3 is CASSFGSGTVYSPLHF. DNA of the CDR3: TGTGCCAGCAGTTTCGGATCCGGGACAGTATATTCACCCCTCCACTTT.

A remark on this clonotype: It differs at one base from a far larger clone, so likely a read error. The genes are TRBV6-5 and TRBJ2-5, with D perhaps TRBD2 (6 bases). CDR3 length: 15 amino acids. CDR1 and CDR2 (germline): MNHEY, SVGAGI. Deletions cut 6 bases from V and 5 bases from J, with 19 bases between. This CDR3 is CASSLAFGEEETQYF. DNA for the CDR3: TGTGCCAGCAGCCTGGCCTTCGGGGAGGAGGAGACCCAGTACTTC.

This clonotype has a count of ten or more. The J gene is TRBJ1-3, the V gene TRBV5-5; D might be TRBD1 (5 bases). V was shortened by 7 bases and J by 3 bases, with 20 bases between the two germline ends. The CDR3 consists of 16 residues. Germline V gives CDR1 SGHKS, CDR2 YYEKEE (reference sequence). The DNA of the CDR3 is TGTGCCAGCGCAGATTGGCTCCGGCAGGGTGGAAACACCATATATTTT. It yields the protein CASADWLRQGGNTIYF.

The CDR3 sequence is CSARPLAGGRGTGELFF. As DNA, the CDR3 is TGCAGTGCCAGACCCCTAGCGGGAGGCCGGGGCACCGGGGAGCTGTTTTTT. This rearrangement joins TRBV20-1 to TRBJ2-2; 11 bases fit TRBD2. V trimming: 6 bases; J trimming: 4 bases; junction bases outside the gene matches: 13. The CDR3 runs 17 residues. CDR1 is DFQATT and CDR2 is SNEGSKA in the germline V gene (reference sequence).

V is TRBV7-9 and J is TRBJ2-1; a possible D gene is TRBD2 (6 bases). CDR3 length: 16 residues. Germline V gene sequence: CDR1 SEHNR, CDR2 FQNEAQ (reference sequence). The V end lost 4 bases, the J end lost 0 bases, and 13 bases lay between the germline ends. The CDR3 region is CASSSGACTSYNEQFF. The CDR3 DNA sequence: TGTGCCAGCAGCTCGGGAGCGTGCACCTCCTACAATGAGCAGTTCTTC.

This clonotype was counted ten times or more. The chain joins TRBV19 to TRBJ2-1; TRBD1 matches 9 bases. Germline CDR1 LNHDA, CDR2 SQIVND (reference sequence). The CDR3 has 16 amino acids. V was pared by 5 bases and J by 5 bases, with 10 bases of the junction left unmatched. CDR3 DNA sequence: TGTGCCAGTAGTTCAATAGGGACAGGGATCGACAATGAGCAGTTCTTC. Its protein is CASSSIGTGIDNEQFF.

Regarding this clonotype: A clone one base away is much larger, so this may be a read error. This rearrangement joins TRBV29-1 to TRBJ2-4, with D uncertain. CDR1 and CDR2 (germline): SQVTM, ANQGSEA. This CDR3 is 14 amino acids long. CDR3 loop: CGVRVLLAKNIQYF. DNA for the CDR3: TGCGGCGTCCGGGTGCTGCTAGCCAAAAACATTCAGTACTTC.

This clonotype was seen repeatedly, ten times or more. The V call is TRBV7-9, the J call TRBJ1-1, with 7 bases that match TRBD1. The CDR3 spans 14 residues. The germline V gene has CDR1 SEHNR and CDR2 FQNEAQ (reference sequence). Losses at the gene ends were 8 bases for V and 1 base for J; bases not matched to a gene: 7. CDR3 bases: TGTGCCAGCGGGGACAGACCTAAGAACACTGAAGCTTTCTTT. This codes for CASGDRPKNTEAFF.

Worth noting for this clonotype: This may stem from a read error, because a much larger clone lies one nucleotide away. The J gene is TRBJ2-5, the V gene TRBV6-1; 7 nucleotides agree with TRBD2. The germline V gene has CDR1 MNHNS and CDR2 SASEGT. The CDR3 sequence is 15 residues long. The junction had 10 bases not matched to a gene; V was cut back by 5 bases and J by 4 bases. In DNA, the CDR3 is TGTGCCAGCAGTTACGGGGCGCCGGGGGGAGAGACCCAGTACTTC. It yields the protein CASSYGAPGGETQYF.

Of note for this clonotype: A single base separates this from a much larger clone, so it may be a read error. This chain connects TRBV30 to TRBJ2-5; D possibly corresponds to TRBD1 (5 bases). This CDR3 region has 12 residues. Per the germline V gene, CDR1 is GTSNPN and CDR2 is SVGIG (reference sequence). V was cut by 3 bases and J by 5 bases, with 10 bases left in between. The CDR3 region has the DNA TGTGCCTGGAGAGTTAAGGGGGAGACCCAGTACTTC. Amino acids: CAWRVKGETQYF. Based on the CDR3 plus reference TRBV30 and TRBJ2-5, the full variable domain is SQTIHQWPATLVQPVGSPLSLECTVEGTSNPNLYWYRQAAGRGLQLLFYSVGIGQISSEVPQNLSASRPQDRQFILSSKKLLLSDSGFYLCAWRVKGETQYFGPGTRLLVL.

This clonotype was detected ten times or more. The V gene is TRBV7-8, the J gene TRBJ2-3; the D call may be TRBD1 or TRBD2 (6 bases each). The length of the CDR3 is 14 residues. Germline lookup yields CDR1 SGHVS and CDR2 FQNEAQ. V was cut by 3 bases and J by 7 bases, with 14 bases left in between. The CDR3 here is CASSFQGGPNTQYF. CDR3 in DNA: TGTGCCAGCAGCTTCCAAGGGGGGCCTAATACGCAGTATTTT. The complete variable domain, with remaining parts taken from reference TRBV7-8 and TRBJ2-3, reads GAGVSQSPRYKVAKRGQDVALRCDPISGHVSLFWYQQALGQGPEFLTYFQNEAQLDKSGLPSDRFFAERPEGSVSTLKIQRTQQEDSAVYLCASSFQGGPNTQYFGPGTRLTVL.

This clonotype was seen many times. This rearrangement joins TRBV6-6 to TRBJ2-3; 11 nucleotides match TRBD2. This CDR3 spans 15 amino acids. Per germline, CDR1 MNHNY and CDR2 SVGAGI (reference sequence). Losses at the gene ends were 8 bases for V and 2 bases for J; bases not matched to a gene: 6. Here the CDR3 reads CASLIAGGATDTQYF. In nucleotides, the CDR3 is TGTGCCAGCCTTATAGCGGGAGGGGCCACAGATACGCAGTATTTT.

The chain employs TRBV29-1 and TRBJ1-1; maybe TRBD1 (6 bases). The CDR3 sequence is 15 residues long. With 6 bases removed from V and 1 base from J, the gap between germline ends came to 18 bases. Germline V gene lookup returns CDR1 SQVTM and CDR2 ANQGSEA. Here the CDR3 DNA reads TGCAGCGTCCAACAAGGCCTGACAGGGAACACTGAAGCTTTCTTT. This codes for CSVQQGLTGNTEAFF. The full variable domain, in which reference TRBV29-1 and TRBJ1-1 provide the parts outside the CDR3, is SAVISQKPSRDICQRGTSLTIQCQVDSQVTMMFWYRQQPGQSLTLIATANQGSEATYESGFVIDKFPISRPNLTFSTLTVSNMSPEDSSIYLCSVQQGLTGNTEAFFGQGTRLTVV.

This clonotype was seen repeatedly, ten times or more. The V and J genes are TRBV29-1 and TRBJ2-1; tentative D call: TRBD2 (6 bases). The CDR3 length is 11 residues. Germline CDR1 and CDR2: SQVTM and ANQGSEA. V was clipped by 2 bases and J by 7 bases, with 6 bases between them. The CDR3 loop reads CSVERGNEQFF. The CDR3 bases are TGCAGCGTTGAACGGGGGAATGAGCAGTTCTTC.